This T cell receptor (beta chain) was recovered during a study of T cell responses to AZD1222 COVID-19 vaccine. Study at large: Second-dose timings of about 4 or about 12 weeks were pooled.

Study-wide points: White British people made up most donors, females outnumbered males, and clonal diversity was possibly underestimated. Seropositive at baseline were only a handful of AZD1222 recipients. The CD4 TCRs associated with vaccination extended across spike and predominated at 160-218 and 743-854.

Sequenced by immunoSEQ multiplex PCR; TCRdb stores in-frame clones only, minus some. The sample carries roughly 65,000 clones, over 60% recorded once. As regards this clone: As yet, its antigen is unknown.

The sequence was obtained from an adult in good health. Sequencing was performed on peripheral blood, taken on day 0 of AZD1222 vaccination.

DNA of the CDR3: TGCAGCGTTCAGCGGGGGGGCCGTTCCTACAATGAGCAGTTCTTC. Protein: CSVQRGGRSYNEQFF. This chain links TRBV29-1 with TRBJ2-1; 10 bases are shared with TRBD2. CDR3 size: 15 residues. Germline CDR1 SQVTM, CDR2 ANQGSEA. The trim removed 5 bases at V and 1 base at J, leaving 5 bases unmatched.